The entry below describes one TCR beta chain. Antigen specificity is unknown. The sample comes from a study of T cell responses to AZD1222 COVID-19 vaccine. General observations from the study: Targets within unmutated variant regions were reportedly found for nearly half of spike-specific TCRs. Just a handful of AZD1222 recipients were seropositive at baseline.

The CDR3 loop spans 16 amino acids. Germline lookup yields CDR1 LGHNA and CDR2 YNFKEQ. V lost 3 bases, J lost 2 bases, and 5 bases stayed unmatched. Clones were read by immunoSEQ multiplex PCR, and TCRdb kept only the in-frame ones, dropping some. The sample has 100,000 or so clones; 89% are singletons. The source was peripheral blood, collected 28 days after the second AZD1222 dose. This receptor was taken from an adult who received the AZD1222 COVID-19 vaccine. The rearrangement uses TRBV4-2 and TRBJ2-5; 11 positions match TRBD2. CDR3 loop: CASSQPGLAEQETQYF. Written as DNA, the CDR3 is TGTGCCAGCAGCCAGCCGGGACTAGCGGAGCAAGAGACCCAGTACTTC.